A single sample gave rise to the 26 T cell receptor beta chains below, sequenced in a study of control samples from healthy donors and cancer patients. Here immunoSEQ multiplex PCR was the method, and the copy in TCRdb shows in-frame clones only, minus some. The table has fewer than 110,000 clones, around 89% seen once. The specimen sequenced was PBMCs. The receptors stem from a man in his sixties with lung cancer.

The chain joins TRBV7-2 to TRBJ2-7; 8 nucleotides agree with TRBD2. J lost 0 bases, V lost 5 bases, and 18 bases had no gene match. This CDR3 has 19 residues. Germline CDR1 reads SGHTA; CDR2 reads FQGNSA. The CDR3 is CASSISSGGLSGHSYEQYF. CDR3 nucleotides: TGTGCCAGCAGCATTAGCAGCGGGGGCCTATCTGGCCACTCCTACGAGCAGTACTTC.

This clone showed up just a few times. The rearrangement joins TRBV3-1 (or the pseudogene TRBV3-2) to TRBJ1-2, with a weak D call TRBD1 (5 bases). Germline loops: CDR1 LGHDT, CDR2 YNNKEL (reference sequence). The CDR3 totals 11 residues. With 0 bases removed from V and 14 bases from J, the gap between germline ends came to 10 bases. The CDR3 region has the DNA TGTGCCAGCAGCCAAGACAGGGCTAGAACCTTC. Its protein is CASSQDRARTF.

The chain couples TRBV6-2 or TRBV6-3 to TRBJ2-5, with D possibly being TRBD1 or TRBD2 (5 bases each). Germline CDR1 and CDR2: MNHEY and SVGEGT. Trimming removed 2 bases at V and 2 bases at J, with 6 bases between. The CDR3 has 13 residues. DNA for the CDR3: TGTGCCAGCAGTTACGGGGGACAAGAGACCCAGTACTTC. Translation: CASSYGGQETQYF.

J is TRBJ1-1 and V is TRBV5-5; D is unresolved. V was pared by 1 base and J by 4 bases, with 11 bases between. The CDR3 contains 14 residues. Germline V lookup: CDR1 SGHKS, CDR2 YYEKEE (reference sequence). The CDR3 DNA reads as TGTGCCAGCAGCTTGTTTACGGGGAGCACTGAAGCTTTCTTT. Its translation: CASSLFTGSTEAFF.

V usage is TRBV2 and J usage is TRBJ1-5, with 7 nucleotides matching TRBD1. The V gene's germline CDR1 is SNHLY and CDR2 FYNNEI. Trimming cost V 7 bases and J 4 bases; bases outside gene matches: 7. CDR3 length: 14 amino acids. CDR3 nucleotides: TGTGCCAGCACCGGGGACAGCGTTAATCAGCCCCAGCATTTT. This translates into CASTGDSVNQPQHF.

V and J are TRBV4-1 and TRBJ2-3; D is uncertain. With 2 bases removed from V and 4 bases from J, the gap between germline ends came to 7 bases. CDR1 and CDR2 (germline): MGHRA, YSYEKL. The CDR3 contains 13 residues. CDR3 in amino acids: CASSQPLSDTQYF. The CDR3 region has the DNA TGCGCCAGCAGCCAACCCCTCTCAGATACGCAGTATTTT.

The rearrangement joins TRBV19 to TRBJ1-2; D is ambiguous. CDR3 size: 13 residues. Germline CDR1 reads LNHDA; CDR2 reads SQIVND (reference sequence). Trimming pared 1 base from V and 5 bases from J, leaving 8 bases between. CDR3 protein: CASSIATTYGYTF. CDR3 coding DNA: TGTGCCAGTAGTATAGCCACTACTTATGGCTACACCTTC.

A remark on this clone: The germline gene is not matched at one end of the junction; a read error may be the cause. The J gene is TRBJ2-7, the V gene TRBV15; perhaps TRBD1 as D (5 bases). The CDR3 has 12 residues. Germline V lookup: CDR1 LNHNV, CDR2 YYDKDF (reference sequence). CDR3 DNA sequence: TGTGCCACCAGCAGAGATTGGGCCAGGGTGGACTTC. Protein product: CATSRDWARVDF. Variable domain in full (rest from reference TRBV15 and TRBJ2-7): DAMVIQNPRYQVTQFGKPVTLSCSQTLNHNVMYWYQQKSSQAPKLLFHYYDKDFNNEADTPDNFQSRRPNTSFCFLDIRSPGLGDTAMYLCATSRDWARVDFGPGTRLTVT.

This chain uses TRBV7-2 with TRBJ2-2, with TRBD1 matching 11 bases. Germline V CDR1 and CDR2: SGHTA, FQGNSA. J lost 3 bases, V lost 5 bases, and 11 bases had no gene match. The CDR3 is 18 residues long. The CDR3 bases are TGTGCCAGCAGCCTTATGGATCGGACAGGGGGCGACACCGGGGAGCTGTTTTTT. It codes for CASSLMDRTGGDTGELFF.

The chain carries TRBV7-9 and TRBJ2-3, with D unclear. Per germline, CDR1 SEHNR and CDR2 FQNEAQ (reference sequence). The CDR3 contains 12 residues. Trimming took 3 bases from V and 7 from J, leaving 8 bases between them. The CDR3 bases are TGTGCCAGCAGCTTCCAAGGAAATACGCAGTATTTT. It is translated as CASSFQGNTQYF.

V is TRBV10-1 and J is TRBJ2-1; D not resolved. In germline, CDR1 is WNHNN, CDR2 SYGVQD (reference sequence). This CDR3 has 17 residues. Between the trimmed V and J ends, which lost 3 bases and 2 bases, there was a span of 17 bases. DNA for the CDR3: TGCGCCAGCAGTGAAAAATCCCGCGTGGTCACCTACAATGAGCAGTTCTTC. This sequence encodes CASSEKSRVVTYNEQFF.

This clone was picked up one time. This chain joins TRBV5-1 and TRBJ1-1, with no clear D. The V end was cut by 4 bases, the J end by 0 bases, with 13 bases between. The CDR3 totals 15 residues. The germline V gene encodes CDR1 SGHRS and CDR2 YFSETQ. The CDR3 protein is CASSRYRIMNTEAFF. CDR3 coding DNA: TGCGCCAGCAGCCGTTATAGGATAATGAACACTGAAGCTTTCTTT.

This sequence joins TRBV5-1 and TRBJ2-5, with D perhaps TRBD1 (6 bases). The V end lost 4 bases, the J end lost 4 bases, and 11 bases lay between the germline ends. This CDR3 has 13 amino acids. Germline assignment: CDR1 SGHRS and CDR2 YFSETQ. Written as DNA, the CDR3 is TGCGCCAGCAGCGCGGACAGCATAGAGACCCAGTACTTC. Translating it yields CASSADSIETQYF.

The rearrangement links TRBV3-1 (or the pseudogene TRBV3-2) to TRBJ1-1; possibly TRBD1 for D (6 bases). The CDR3 is 14 residues long. V was clipped by 4 bases and J by 1 base, with 10 bases between them. CDR1 and CDR2 (germline): LGHDT, YNNKEL (reference sequence). CDR3 DNA: TGTGCCAGCAGCCTTGGGGGGGCGAACACTGAAGCTTTCTTT. Translating it yields CASSLGGANTEAFF.

This rearrangement joins TRBV11-2 to TRBJ1-2, with TRBD1 identical over 8 bases. The CDR3 runs to 14 residues. Germline V gene sequence: CDR1 SGHAT, CDR2 FQNNGV. The junction had 6 bases not matched to a gene; V was cut back by 3 bases and J by 6 bases. CDR3 in DNA: TGTGCCAGCAGCTTGGGAGGACAGGGCCATGGCTACACCTTC. Its protein product is CASSLGGQGHGYTF.

V usage is TRBV2 and J usage is TRBJ1-6, with TRBD1 identical over 8 bases. Germline values: CDR1 SNHLY, CDR2 FYNNEI. This CDR3 is 15 amino acids long. The trim removed 5 bases at V and 9 bases at J, leaving 9 bases unmatched. Written as DNA, the CDR3 is TGTGCCAGCAGTCGTCGGACAGGGTTGGCTTCACCCCTCCACTTT. Its translation is CASSRRTGLASPLHF.

Remarks on this clone: The sample holds other DNA sequences that translate to the same CDR3. The V and J genes are TRBV3-1 (or the pseudogene TRBV3-2) and TRBJ2-5, with unresolved D. The CDR3 is 11 residues long. Trimming took 4 bases from V and 5 from J, leaving 5 bases between them. Germline values: CDR1 LGHDT, CDR2 YNNKEL (reference sequence). The CDR3 region is CASSLRETQYF. DNA of the CDR3: TGTGCCAGCAGCCTGAGGGAGACCCAGTACTTC.

The chain combines TRBV7-8 with TRBJ2-4; no firm D call. Germline CDR1 SGHVS, CDR2 FQNEAQ. V was trimmed by 2 bases and J by 2 bases, leaving 13 bases between them. CDR3 size: 16 residues. CDR3 loop: CASSLFSVQTKNIQYF. In DNA, the CDR3 is TGTGCCAGCAGCTTATTTAGTGTACAGACCAAAAACATTCAGTACTTC.

This chain's CDR3 is CASSENDSTGELFF. The CDR3 region has the DNA TGCGCCAGCAGTGAGAACGACAGTACCGGGGAGCTGTTTTTT. V and J are TRBV10-2 and TRBJ2-2; tentatively, D is TRBD1 (5 bases). Germline CDR1 reads WSHSY; CDR2 reads SAAADI. This CDR3 has 14 amino acids. Trimming removed 2 bases at V and 5 bases at J, with 9 bases between.

V usage is TRBV7-9 and J usage is TRBJ1-6, with 7 bases aligning to TRBD1. Germline-derived CDR1 and CDR2 are SEHNR and FQNEAQ (reference sequence). The CDR3 sequence is 15 residues long. J lost 8 bases, V lost 5 bases, and 9 bases had no gene match. The CDR3 nucleotides read TGTGCCAGCAGCCCAAGGGGCAGGGGGGATTCACCCCTCCACTTT. This encodes CASSPRGRGDSPLHF. The whole variable domain, filled in from reference TRBV7-9 and TRBJ1-6, reads DTGVSQNPRHKITKRGQNVTFRCDPISEHNRLYWYRQTLGQGPEFLTYFQNEAQLEKSRLLSDRFSAERPKGSFSTLEIQRTEQGDSAMYLCASSPRGRGDSPLHFGNGTRLTVT.

The V call is TRBV7-2, the J call TRBJ2-5; the D is unclear. CDR3 length equals 14 residues. Trimming removed 3 bases from V and 2 bases from J, with 10 bases in between. Germline lookup yields CDR1 SGHTA and CDR2 FQGNSA. CDR3 loop: CASSFIQAQETQYF. The CDR3 DNA is TGTGCCAGCAGCTTTATCCAGGCTCAAGAGACCCAGTACTTC.

The chain employs TRBV9 and TRBJ1-2, with TRBD1 matching 8 bases. CDR1 SGDLS and CDR2 YYNGEE come from the germline V gene. V lost 1 base and J lost 4; bases outside the gene matches: 12. This CDR3 spans 17 amino acids. The CDR3 sequence is CASSVTDRAVRGYGYTF. CDR3 DNA: TGTGCCAGCAGCGTAACGGACAGGGCTGTGAGGGGCTATGGCTACACCTTC.

The chain employs TRBV3-1 (or the pseudogene TRBV3-2) and TRBJ2-7, with no clear D. V shed 1 base and J shed 2 bases, with 3 bases lying between them. The CDR3 covers 12 residues. CDR1 LGHDT and CDR2 YNNKEL come from the germline V gene (reference sequence). CDR3 loop: CASSQGPYEQYF. The CDR3 coding sequence is TGTGCCAGCAGCCAAGGCCCCTACGAGCAGTACTTC.

The V and J genes are TRBV5-8 and TRBJ1-2; maybe TRBD1 (5 bases). Deletions cut 2 bases from V and 6 bases from J, with 8 bases between. The CDR3 consists of 12 residues. Germline CDR1 is SGHTS and CDR2 is YDEGEE. The chain's CDR3 is CASSLFRDGYTF. CDR3 nucleotide sequence: TGTGCCAGCAGCTTATTCAGGGATGGCTACACCTTC. The variable domain in full, completed from reference TRBV5-8 and TRBJ1-2, reads EAGVTQSPTHLIKTRGQQATLRCSPISGHTSVYWYQQALGLGLQFLLWYDEGEERNRGNFPPRFSGRQFPNYSSELNVNALELEDSALYLCASSLFRDGYTFGSGTRLTVV.

This clone has just one count. The chain uses TRBV18 and TRBJ2-1; 16 bases map to TRBD2. The V gene's germline CDR1 is KGHSH and CDR2 LQKENI. The CDR3 length is 18 residues. V was pared by 3 bases and J by 7 bases, with 9 bases of the junction left unmatched. The CDR3 DNA reads as TGTGCCAGCTCACCCCCGGGACTAGCGGGGGGGCTTCTTAATGAGCAGTTCTTC. Amino acid sequence: CASSPPGLAGGLLNEQFF.

This clone was seen just once. The chain is built from TRBV7-6 and TRBJ2-2; 7 bases map to TRBD1. Germline V gene sequence: CDR1 SGHVS, CDR2 FNYEAQ. V lost 1 base to trimming and J lost 6 bases; unmatched junction nucleotides: 8. This CDR3 spans 16 amino acids. The CDR3 region is CASSLGNRGVAGELFF. CDR3 bases: TGTGCCAGCAGCTTAGGAAACAGGGGAGTAGCCGGGGAGCTGTTTTTT.